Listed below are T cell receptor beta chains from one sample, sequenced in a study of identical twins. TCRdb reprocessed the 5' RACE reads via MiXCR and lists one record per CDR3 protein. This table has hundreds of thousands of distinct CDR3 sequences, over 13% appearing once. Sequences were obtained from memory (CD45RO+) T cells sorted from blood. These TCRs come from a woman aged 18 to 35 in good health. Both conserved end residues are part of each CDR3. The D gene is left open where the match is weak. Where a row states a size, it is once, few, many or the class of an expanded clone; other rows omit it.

CDR3 protein: CASSIYSGSSREQFF
D gene: .
J gene: TRBJ2-1
V gene: TRBV11-2
clone size: .

CDR3 protein: CASSYSNPDPNTEAFF
D gene: .
J gene: TRBJ1-1
V gene: TRBV6-5
clone size: .

CDR3 protein: CASMALTGRNTEAFF
D gene: .
J gene: TRBJ1-1
V gene: TRBV6-4
clone size: .

CDR3 protein: CAPDRFRIVSPLHF
D gene: .
J gene: TRBJ1-6
V gene: TRBV10-3
clone size: few

CDR3 protein: CASSVGTAYNEQFF
D gene: .
J gene: TRBJ2-1
V gene: TRBV9
clone size: .

CDR3 protein: CASGVMGTSLETQYF
D gene: TRBD2
J gene: TRBJ2-5
V gene: TRBV5-1
clone size: .

CDR3 protein: CASSRYRAGTGGFSFNTGELFF
D gene: TRBD1
J gene: TRBJ2-2
V gene: TRBV6-2/TRBV6-3
clone size: .

CDR3 protein: CASSLGPGVDTQYF
D gene: .
J gene: TRBJ2-3
V gene: TRBV27
clone size: few

CDR3 protein: CARSAGDTETQYF
D gene: TRBD2
J gene: TRBJ2-5
V gene: TRBV7-9
clone size: .

CDR3 protein: CASRLGDPTDTQYF
D gene: .
J gene: TRBJ2-3
V gene: TRBV5-1
clone size: few

CDR3 protein: CASSGEADLEKLFF
D gene: .
J gene: TRBJ1-4
V gene: TRBV6-1
clone size: many

CDR3 protein: CASSPRGSGGGTDTQYF
D gene: TRBD2
J gene: TRBJ2-3
V gene: TRBV9
clone size: .

CDR3 protein: CASSRSATGSTPDTQYF
D gene: TRBD1
J gene: TRBJ2-3
V gene: TRBV5-6
clone size: few

CDR3 protein: CASSQGSVLAGGYEQYF
D gene: TRBD2
J gene: TRBJ2-7
V gene: TRBV3-1
clone size: .

CDR3 protein: CASSPRLVFDEQFF
D gene: .
J gene: TRBJ2-1
V gene: TRBV11-2
clone size: .

CDR3 protein: CATRPGTGGPEGLFF
D gene: TRBD1
J gene: TRBJ1-4
V gene: TRBV2
clone size: .

CDR3 protein: CATSRDARQRLLFF
D gene: .
J gene: TRBJ2-2
V gene: TRBV15
clone size: many

CDR3 protein: CASSEKVQGYGGNQPQHF
D gene: TRBD1
J gene: TRBJ1-5
V gene: TRBV27
clone size: .

CDR3 protein: CASKRGGGNEQFF
D gene: TRBD2
J gene: TRBJ2-1
V gene: TRBV5-1
clone size: many

CDR3 protein: CSARDRSGRENEQFF
D gene: TRBD2
J gene: TRBJ2-1
V gene: TRBV20-1
clone size: few

CDR3 protein: CASSEAVTAEQPQHF
D gene: .
J gene: TRBJ1-5
V gene: TRBV6-1
clone size: .

CDR3 protein: CASRKQERNTEAFF
D gene: .
J gene: TRBJ1-1
V gene: TRBV10-2
clone size: few

CDR3 protein: CASSPGGDQETQYF
D gene: TRBD2
J gene: TRBJ2-5
V gene: TRBV7-2
clone size: .

CDR3 protein: CASALAGNTGELFF
D gene: TRBD2
J gene: TRBJ2-2
V gene: TRBV5-1
clone size: few

CDR3 protein: CASNFGGAKDEQFF
D gene: .
J gene: TRBJ2-1
V gene: TRBV9
clone size: .

CDR3 protein: CASSSRAFSTDTQYF
D gene: .
J gene: TRBJ2-3
V gene: TRBV6-5
clone size: .

CDR3 protein: CASTFILGGEKLFF
D gene: .
J gene: TRBJ1-4
V gene: TRBV2
clone size: .

CDR3 protein: CASSYLSELQFF
D gene: .
J gene: TRBJ2-1
V gene: TRBV12-3/TRBV12-4
clone size: .

CDR3 protein: CASSELATYTQYF
D gene: .
J gene: TRBJ2-3
V gene: TRBV10-2
clone size: few

CDR3 protein: CASNLYLGAKETQYF
D gene: .
J gene: TRBJ2-5
V gene: TRBV6-1
clone size: many

CDR3 protein: CASSRDRFKGKLHF
D gene: .
J gene: TRBJ1-2
V gene: TRBV7-2
clone size: .

CDR3 protein: CASSQTGLGEQYF
D gene: TRBD1
J gene: TRBJ2-7
V gene: TRBV3-1
clone size: few

CDR3 protein: CASIAGELFF
D gene: .
J gene: TRBJ2-2
V gene: TRBV6-5
clone size: few